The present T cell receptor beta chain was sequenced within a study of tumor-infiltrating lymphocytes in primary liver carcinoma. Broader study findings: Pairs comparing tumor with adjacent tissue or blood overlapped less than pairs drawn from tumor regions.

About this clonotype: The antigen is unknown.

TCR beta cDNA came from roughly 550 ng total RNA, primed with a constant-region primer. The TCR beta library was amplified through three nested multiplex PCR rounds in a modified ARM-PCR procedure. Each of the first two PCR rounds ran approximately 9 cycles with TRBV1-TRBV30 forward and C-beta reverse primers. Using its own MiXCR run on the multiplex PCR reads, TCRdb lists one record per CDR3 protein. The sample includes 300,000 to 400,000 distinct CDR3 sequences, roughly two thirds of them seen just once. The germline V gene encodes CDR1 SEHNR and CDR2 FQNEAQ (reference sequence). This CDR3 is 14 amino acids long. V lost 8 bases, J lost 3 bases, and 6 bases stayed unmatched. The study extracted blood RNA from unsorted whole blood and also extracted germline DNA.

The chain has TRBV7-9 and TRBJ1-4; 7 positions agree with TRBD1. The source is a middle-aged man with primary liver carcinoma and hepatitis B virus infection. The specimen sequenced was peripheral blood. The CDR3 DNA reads TGTGCCAGCGCGGGGGGACAGCCTAATGAAAAACTGTTTTTT. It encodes CASAGGQPNEKLFF.